This entry features one T cell receptor (beta chain) sequence. Its antigen is currently unknown. Only in-frame clones appear in the TCRdb table, and some are missing; sequencing was by immunoSEQ multiplex PCR. Counted here are 35,000 to 50,000 clones, around 93% occurring once; the ten biggest clones make up 3% to 4.5%. The data derive from a study of a mutant IDH1 vaccine in newly diagnosed glioma. About the study: Initiation of the vaccine course occurred 4-6 weeks after radiotherapy alone, or alongside temozolomide cycles. The therapy given earlier, which was standard therapy, consisted of radiotherapy, temozolomide, or both, and most of the patients received both. General study findings and limits: Vaccine-induced responses were seen in 93.3% of patients, spanning several MHC alleles.

The CDR3 consists of 12 residues. V gave up 4 bases and J gave up 5 bases, with 8 bases separating them. CDR1 MNHEY and CDR2 SMNVEV come from the germline V gene (reference sequence). The sample's time point: week 23, last vaccination. Each vaccine dose was 300 ug of mutant IDH1 20-mer peptide, with topical imiquimod. Every donor had a new WHO grade 3 or 4 astrocytoma that was IDH1-mutant, with loss of nuclear ATRX. The source of this sequence is a man aged 45 to 65 with glioma. The sample here was PBMCs, taken from a glioma patient whose treatment included an IDH1 peptide vaccine. V gene TRBV27 combines with J gene TRBJ2-5, with TRBD2 as a possible D gene (5 bases). CDR3 protein: CASSSSRETQYF. The CDR3 nucleotides are TGTGCCAGCAGTTCTAGCCGCGAGACCCAGTACTTC.